A single sample gave rise to the 21 T cell receptor beta chains below, sequenced in a study of monozygotic twins with inflammatory bowel disease (dated by TCRdb to between 2019 and 2020). Libraries were built with 5' RACE. Sequencing relied on an Illumina HiSeq 2500. TCRdb reprocessed the reads into one record per CDR3 protein sequence, lacking DNA. The table for this sample lists 350,000 to 550,000 distinct CDR3 sequences. Together, the top ten hold 2% to 2.5% of the sample. Sequenced: blood. The source is a human donor with ulcerative colitis or Crohn's disease, or a healthy co-twin of an affected twin (not recorded which).

V is TRBV7-2 and J is TRBJ2-3; the D gene TCRdb calls, TRBD2, cannot be checked with no DNA. From germline, CDR1 is SGHTA and CDR2 FQGNSA. The length of the CDR3 is 15 residues. CDR3 residues: CASSQTSGSVDTQYF.

The chain combines TRBV11-1 with TRBJ2-5; TCRdb reports TRBD1, a call that lacks DNA to check it against. Germline CDR1 SGHAT, CDR2 FQDESV (reference sequence). The CDR3 is 18 amino acids. CDR3 sequence: CASSSGRFGGLIQETQYF.

The V and J genes are TRBV20-1 and TRBJ2-1; TCRdb proposes TRBD1, but this gene call is untestable without DNA. There are 17 residues in the CDR3. Germline CDR1 DFQATT, CDR2 SNEGSKA (reference sequence). The CDR3: CSARSLRHHSREREQFF.

The chain joins TRBV13 to TRBJ2-3; TCRdb's assignment of TRBD2 cannot be checked, as there is no DNA. Germline V gene data show CDR1 as PRHDT and CDR2 as FYEKMQ (reference sequence). CDR3 size: 17 residues. CDR3 in amino acids: CASSLGSGGPPTDTQYF.

The chain links TRBV29-1 to TRBJ2-1. Germline assignment: CDR1 SQVTM and CDR2 ANQGSEA. This CDR3 is built from 15 residues. CDR3 region: CSVDGRLGSYNEQFF.

The chain recombines TRBV6-1 with TRBJ2-1; TCRdb picks TRBD2, but there is no DNA to check that call. The CDR3 is made up of 16 amino acids. The germline V gene has CDR1 MNHNS and CDR2 SASEGT. The CDR3 here is CASSRLAGGSSGEQFF.

The V call is TRBV4-2, the J call TRBJ2-3; with no DNA, the TCRdb D assignment of TRBD1 cannot be verified. CDR1 is LGHNA, CDR2 YNFKEQ, per germline. CDR3 size: 16 residues. CDR3 residues: CASSPFHDRVTDTQYF.

This chain links TRBV11-2 with TRBJ2-7; no DNA is available, so the TRBD2 call from TCRdb remains unchecked. The V gene's germline CDR1 is SGHAT and CDR2 FQNNGV. The CDR3 has 12 residues. CDR3 loop: CASRAQIYEQYF.

This chain joins TRBV4-1 and TRBJ2-3; TCRdb returns TRBD1, unconfirmable since there is no DNA. Germline loops: CDR1 MGHRA, CDR2 YSYEKL. The CDR3 loop spans 15 amino acids. The CDR3 is CASSLVLSSPDTQYF.

The chain combines TRBV30 with TRBJ1-1; there is no DNA to check the TCRdb D call of TRBD1. The CDR3 spans 13 residues. Germline assignment: CDR1 GTSNPN and CDR2 SVGIG (reference sequence). CDR3: CAWSLQPGTEAFF.

The J gene is TRBJ2-7, the V gene TRBV30; TCRdb designates TRBD2, a call that cannot be tested without DNA. This CDR3 region has 13 residues. CDR1 is GTSNPN, CDR2 SVGIG, per germline (reference sequence). The CDR3 sequence is CAWSHSGGDEQYF.

This rearrangement joins TRBV5-1 to TRBJ2-1; without DNA, the TCRdb call of TRBD2 cannot be checked. CDR3 size: 13 residues. Germline V gene data show CDR1 as SGHRS and CDR2 as YFSETQ. CDR3 sequence: CASSSGPLNEQFF.

This chain joins TRBV6-1 and TRBJ1-2; there is no DNA to check the TCRdb D call of TRBD1. The length of the CDR3 is 14 residues. The V gene's germline CDR1 is MNHNS and CDR2 SASEGT. The chain's CDR3 is CASSRAPANYGYTF.

The chain has TRBV5-4 and TRBJ1-2. Germline V gene sequence: CDR1 SGHNT, CDR2 YYREEE (reference sequence). There are 17 residues in the CDR3. The CDR3 protein is CASSFPTAGTGVYGYTF.

The chain recombines TRBV29-1 with TRBJ2-3; checking the TCRdb D call of TRBD2 is not possible without DNA. The germline CDR1 and CDR2 sequences are SQVTM and ANQGSEA. CDR3 length: 12 residues. The CDR3 protein is CSGLLAGDTQYF.

The chain combines TRBV9 with TRBJ2-1; the TCRdb D gene call, TRBD2, has no DNA to confirm it. Germline lookup yields CDR1 SGDLS and CDR2 YYNGEE. The CDR3 is made up of 12 amino acids. CDR3 amino acids: CASSGEEDEQFF.

V is TRBV20-1 and J is TRBJ2-7; TCRdb gives TRBD1 as the D gene, but with no DNA this cannot be confirmed. The length of the CDR3 is 13 residues. The germline V gene has CDR1 DFQATT and CDR2 SNEGSKA (reference sequence). The CDR3 reads CSARGTGVLEQYF.

The rearrangement joins TRBV10-3 to TRBJ2-5; TCRdb's D call of TRBD1 is untestable without DNA. Germline CDR1 is ENHRY and CDR2 is SYGVKD. CDR3 length: 15 residues. The CDR3 here is CAISELDRSQASQYF.

The V call is TRBV7-2, the J call TRBJ1-2; TCRdb's assignment of TRBD1 cannot be checked, as there is no DNA. CDR1 SGHTA and CDR2 FQGNSA come from the germline V gene. The CDR3 runs 15 residues. CDR3 amino acids: CASTQTPPQSYGYTF.

The chain carries TRBV5-1 and TRBJ2-5; TCRdb proposes TRBD1, but this gene call is untestable without DNA. The CDR3 has 15 amino acids. The germline V gene encodes CDR1 SGHRS and CDR2 YFSETQ. This CDR3 reads CASSEGSGTGGTQYF.

This chain connects TRBV19 to TRBJ1-4. The germline CDR1 and CDR2 sequences are LNHDA and SQIVND (reference sequence). The CDR3 extends over 16 amino acids. The CDR3: CASTRLGWNLGEKLFF.